Below are 16 T cell receptor beta chains sequenced from a single sample in a study of T cell repertoires in cytomegalovirus infection. Using its own MiXCR run on the reads, TCRdb lists one record per CDR3 protein. The data show fewer than 300,000 distinct CDR3 sequences, about 25% seen once. Sequencing was carried out using PBMCs. The origin of the receptors is a human donor in good health (CMV status not recorded). Some clones in this sample may be carry-over from other donors' samples.

This sequence joins TRBV20-1 and TRBJ2-7; 10 bases fit TRBD2. CDR3 size: 15 residues. J was trimmed by 4 bases and V by 3 bases; bases with no gene match: 9. CDR1 is DFQATT and CDR2 is SNEGSKA in the germline V gene (reference sequence). Here the CDR3 DNA reads TGCAGTGCTAGGTCAAGGCTAGCGGGAGTGTACGAGCAGTACTTC. This gives the protein CSARSRLAGVYEQYF.

This clonotype was counted only a few times. This chain uses TRBV7-6 with TRBJ2-1; 13 positions agree with TRBD2. Germline CDR1 is SGHVS and CDR2 is FNYEAQ. The CDR3 runs to 15 residues. Unmatched junction bases numbered 5, after V lost 6 bases and J lost 6 bases. The CDR3 region is CASRLTSGGANEQFF. The CDR3 DNA reads TGTGCCAGCAGACTCACTAGCGGGGGGGCCAATGAGCAGTTCTTC.

This rearrangement joins TRBV18 to TRBJ2-5; D is unresolved. The V and J ends lost 4 bases and 2 bases respectively, with 14 bases between them. The CDR3 has 15 amino acids. CDR1 is KGHSH and CDR2 is LQKENI in the germline V gene. The CDR3 reads CASSLNTGSQETQYF. CDR3 coding DNA: TGTGCCAGCTCACTTAATACCGGGTCACAAGAGACCCAGTACTTC.

This clonotype was counted only a few times. The V gene is TRBV12-3 or TRBV12-4, the J gene TRBJ1-2; D gene uncertain. V was trimmed by 2 bases and J by 4 bases, leaving 8 bases between them. CDR3 length: 13 residues. The CDR3 DNA sequence: TGTGCCAGCAGTTTAAGGGCTGGCTATGGCTACACCTTC. Translation: CASSLRAGYGYTF.

At least ten counts were recorded for this clonotype. V gene TRBV7-2 combines with J gene TRBJ2-1; possibly TRBD1 for D (6 bases). Trimming took off 5 bases at V and 10 bases at J, with 12 bases between the two ends. CDR1 and CDR2 from the germline V gene are SGHTA and FQGNSA. The CDR3 loop spans 12 amino acids. The CDR3 loop reads CASSPLGQEQFF. In DNA form, the CDR3 reads TGTGCCAGCAGCCCCCTCGGACAGGAGCAGTTCTTC.

This clonotype was seen ten or more times. The rearrangement joins TRBV7-2 to TRBJ2-3; D possibly matches TRBD1 or TRBD2 (5 bases each). Germline-derived CDR1 and CDR2 are SGHTA and FQGNSA. This CDR3 spans 13 amino acids. Trimming took 2 bases from V and 4 from J, leaving 7 bases between them. The CDR3 DNA reads as TGTGCCAGCAGCTTAAGGGGAGCAGATACGCAGTATTTT. Its translation is CASSLRGADTQYF.

The V gene is TRBV20-1, the J gene TRBJ2-3; 10 bases fit TRBD1. J lost 1 base, V lost 4 bases, and 5 bases had no gene match. The CDR3 is made up of 15 amino acids. CDR1 is DFQATT, CDR2 SNEGSKA, per germline (reference sequence). The CDR3, as DNA: TGCAGTGCTAAGGGACAGGGGACTCGCACAGATACGCAGTATTTT. Translation gives CSAKGQGTRTDTQYF.

The rearrangement joins TRBV29-1 to TRBJ2-3; either TRBD1 or TRBD2 may supply D (5 bases each). CDR3 length: 14 residues. CDR1 is SQVTM and CDR2 is ANQGSEA in the germline V gene. With 4 bases removed from V and 0 bases from J, the gap between germline ends came to 11 bases. CDR3 nucleotide sequence: TGCAGCGTTGCTGTAGGGACCAGCACAGATACGCAGTATTTT. Its translation: CSVAVGTSTDTQYF.

This clonotype was recorded a few times. The chain combines TRBV5-1 with TRBJ2-2; D call uncertain. This CDR3 has 14 residues. Germline CDR1 is SGHRS and CDR2 is YFSETQ. V gave up 0 bases and J gave up 7 bases, with 10 bases separating them. This CDR3 reads CASSLEGSIGELFF. The CDR3 DNA reads TGCGCCAGCAGCTTGGAGGGCAGCATCGGGGAGCTGTTTTTT.

V usage is TRBV6-2 or TRBV6-3 and J usage is TRBJ1-1; unclear D gene. V dropped 6 bases and J dropped 5 bases, with 13 bases sitting between them. Germline CDR1 and CDR2: MNHEY and SVGEGT. The CDR3 sequence is 13 residues long. CDR3 in DNA: TGTGCCAGCAGCTCCAGGTTAGGTACTGAAGCTTTCTTT. Translating gives CASSSRLGTEAFF.

This clonotype was seen repeatedly, ten times or more. The chain joins TRBV7-2 to TRBJ2-7; D is perhaps TRBD2 (5 bases). Germline V lookup: CDR1 SGHTA, CDR2 FQGNSA. The V gene lost 1 base and the J gene lost 0 bases, with 13 bases spanning the gap. CDR3 length equals 16 residues. The CDR3 DNA is TGTGCCAGCAGCTTAGTTTCAGCGGAGAACTCCTACGAGCAGTACTTC. Protein: CASSLVSAENSYEQYF.

The CDR3 DNA follows: TGTGCCATCGGCAGCGGCGGTTCTAGCACAGATACGCAGTATTTT. This gives the protein CAIGSGGSSTDTQYF. The chain joins TRBV19 to TRBJ2-3; the D gene is possibly TRBD2 (5 bases). CDR3 length: 15 amino acids. CDR1 is LNHDA and CDR2 is SQIVND in the germline V gene (reference sequence). Trimming stripped 10 bases from V and 0 bases from J, with 17 bases between.

This clonotype turned up a few times. The DNA of the CDR3 is TGTGCCAGCAGCTTAGAACCAGGGAGGACTGAAGCTTTCTTT. Translation gives CASSLEPGRTEAFF. The V and J genes are TRBV7-2 and TRBJ1-1, with D maybe TRBD1 (5 bases). V lost 1 base, J lost 5 bases, and 11 bases lay in between. Germline V gene data show CDR1 as SGHTA and CDR2 as FQGNSA. The length of the CDR3 is 14 residues.

This clonotype has more than one count but fewer than ten. The chain combines TRBV28 with TRBJ2-2; 7 bases align to TRBD2. This CDR3 contains 17 residues. The trim removed 1 base at V and 5 bases at J, leaving 10 bases unmatched. Germline CDR1 reads MDHEN; CDR2 reads SYDVKM. CDR3 sequence (DNA): TGTGCCAGCAGTTTATCCCCCGCGGGGGTCGGGACCGGGGAGCTGTTTTTT. Protein: CASSLSPAGVGTGELFF.

This chain connects TRBV2 to TRBJ2-7, with 13 nucleotides matching TRBD2. The CDR3 runs 15 residues. Per germline, CDR1 SNHLY and CDR2 FYNNEI. The V and J ends lost 6 bases and 2 bases, in that order; junction bases with no gene match: 4. The CDR3 reads CASRGLAGDAYEQYF. CDR3 DNA sequence: TGTGCCAGCAGAGGACTAGCGGGAGACGCCTACGAGCAGTACTTC.

The genes are TRBV7-2 and TRBJ2-3, with 13 positions matching TRBD2. CDR3 length equals 15 residues. V trimming: 5 bases; J trimming: 6 bases; junction bases outside the gene matches: 5. CDR1 and CDR2 (germline): SGHTA, FQGNSA. The chain's CDR3 is CASSRLAGGDDTQYF. Written as DNA, the CDR3 is TGTGCCAGCAGCAGACTAGCGGGAGGAGATGATACGCAGTATTTT.